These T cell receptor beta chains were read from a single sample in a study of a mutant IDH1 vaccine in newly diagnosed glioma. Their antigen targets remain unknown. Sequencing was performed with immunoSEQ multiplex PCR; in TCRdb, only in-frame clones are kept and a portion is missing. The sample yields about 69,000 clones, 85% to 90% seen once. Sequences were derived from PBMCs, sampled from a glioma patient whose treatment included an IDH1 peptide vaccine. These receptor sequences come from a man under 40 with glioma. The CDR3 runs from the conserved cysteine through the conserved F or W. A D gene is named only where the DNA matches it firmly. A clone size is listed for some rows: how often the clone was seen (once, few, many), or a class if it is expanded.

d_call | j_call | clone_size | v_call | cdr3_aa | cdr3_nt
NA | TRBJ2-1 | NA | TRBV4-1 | CASSHLGEQFF | TGCGCCAGCAGCCACCTAGGTGAGCAGTTCTTC
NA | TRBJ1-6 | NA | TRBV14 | CASSQGREYSPLHF | TGTGCCAGCAGCCAAGGCAGGGAGTATTCACCCCTCCACTTT
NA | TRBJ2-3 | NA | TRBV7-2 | CASSTGPGRGTDTQYF | TGTGCCAGCAGCACCGGACCCGGACGGGGCACAGATACGCAGTATTTT
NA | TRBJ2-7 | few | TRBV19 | CASRRPGFYTPYEQYF | TGTGCCAGTCGGCGACCGGGCTTTTATACGCCCTACGAGCAGTACTTC
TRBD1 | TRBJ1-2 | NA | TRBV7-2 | CASSLNTGGDGYTF | TGTGCCAGCAGCTTAAATACAGGGGGCGACGGCTACACCTTC
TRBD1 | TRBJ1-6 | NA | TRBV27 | CASSRRTGRANSPLHF | TGTGCCAGCAGTCGAAGGACAGGGCGCGCTAATTCACCCCTCCACTTT
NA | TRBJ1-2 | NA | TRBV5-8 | CASSRDRKGYGYTF | TGTGCCAGCAGCCGAGACAGGAAGGGGTATGGCTACACCTTC
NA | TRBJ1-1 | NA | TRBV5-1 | CASSLSTHLNTEAFF | TGCGCCAGCAGCTTATCAACCCATCTGAACACTGAAGCTTTCTTT
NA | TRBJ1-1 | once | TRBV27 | CASSFVQGNTEAFF | TGTGCCAGCAGTTTTGTTCAGGGGAACACTGAAGCTTTCTTT
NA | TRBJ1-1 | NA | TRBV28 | CASSLLSPGGTEAFF | TGTGCCAGCAGTTTATTAAGCCCCGGCGGCACTGAAGCTTTCTTT